Each of the 24 T cell receptor beta chains below was sequenced from the same sample in a study of T cells in Graves' hyperthyroidism and ophthalmopathy. Amplification targeted TCR beta CDR3 regions from RNA transcripts. The HTBI primer set was used in a first-round RT-PCR of the TCR CDR3. TCRdb used MiXCR to reprocess the multiplex PCR reads, holding one entry per CDR3 protein. The sample holds some 200,000 distinct CDR3 sequences; 17% are singletons and the top ten take roughly 55%. Sequenced: blood. These receptors all come from a woman aged 50 to 60 with Graves' hyperthyroidism.

This clonotype was counted at least ten times. The chain joins TRBV11-2 to TRBJ2-7; D tentatively reads TRBD1 or TRBD2 (5 bases each). Germline V gene lookup returns CDR1 SGHAT and CDR2 FQNNGV. The V end was cut by 5 bases, the J end by 2 bases, with 13 bases between. This CDR3 comprises 14 residues. The DNA of the CDR3 is TGTGCCAGCAGCACCCGGGACGGTGCCTACGAGCAGTACTTC. Amino acid sequence: CASSTRDGAYEQYF.

Notes on this clonotype: At one end, the junction sequence differs from germline, possibly due to a read error. The chain employs TRBV7-7 and TRBJ2-5; possibly TRBD2 for D (5 bases). The CDR3 spans 15 residues. CDR1 and CDR2 from the germline V gene are SSHAT and FNYEAQ (reference sequence). In DNA form, the CDR3 reads TGTGCTAGCAGCTTAGCAGCGGCCTACCAAGAGACCCAGTACTTC. Translating it yields CASSLAAAYQETQYF.

For this clonotype: A much more abundant neighbour one base away suggests this may be a read error. The V call is TRBV2, the J call TRBJ2-1; 11 bases fit TRBD1. Germline values: CDR1 SNHLY, CDR2 FYNNEI. V lost 4 bases to trimming and J lost 10 bases; unmatched junction nucleotides: 9. This CDR3 is 15 amino acids long. CDR3: CASSVDRGPLREQFF. In DNA, the CDR3 is TGTGCCAGCAGTGTGGACAGGGGGCCTCTCAGGGAGCAGTTCTTC.

This clonotype occurred many times. The chain couples TRBV9 to TRBJ2-1; tentatively, D is TRBD1 or TRBD2 (5 bases each). This CDR3 is 16 amino acids long. V was trimmed by 3 bases and J by 5 bases, leaving 18 bases between them. Germline V gives CDR1 SGDLS, CDR2 YYNGEE. The CDR3 region has the DNA TGTGCCAGCAGCGAGGGAGCGGCAGGGATGGACAATGAGCAGTTCTTC. Its translation is CASSEGAAGMDNEQFF.

This chain uses TRBV9 with TRBJ1-1; the D gene is possibly TRBD1 (5 bases). The CDR3 is 15 residues long. Trimming took off 0 bases at V and 5 bases at J, with 14 bases between the two ends. Germline values: CDR1 SGDLS, CDR2 YYNGEE. The CDR3 reads CASSVDRGGGTEAFF. The CDR3 DNA reads as TGTGCCAGCAGCGTAGATCGGGGGGGAGGAACTGAAGCTTTCTTT.

This clonotype was picked up many times. This chain connects TRBV6-1 to TRBJ2-2, with TRBD1 matching 7 bases. This CDR3 contains 15 residues. The germline V gene has CDR1 MNHNS and CDR2 SASEGT. J gave up 4 bases and V 5 bases, and 7 bases lay outside the gene matches. CDR3 loop: CASSPRQGITGELFF. Here the CDR3 DNA reads TGTGCCAGCAGTCCTCGACAGGGCATCACCGGGGAGCTGTTTTTT.

Details on this clonotype: A much larger clone sits a single nucleotide away, making a read error possible. The chain joins TRBV7-3 to TRBJ2-5; D possibly corresponds to TRBD1 (5 bases). There are 13 residues in the CDR3. Trimming removed 4 bases at V and 2 bases at J, with 8 bases between. CDR1 and CDR2 from the germline V gene are SGHTA and FQGTGA. CDR3 loop: CASSSTAQETQYF. CDR3 bases: TGTGCCAGCAGCTCGACAGCTCAAGAGACCCAGTACTTC.

This clonotype came up many times. The CDR3 reads CASSYPGQDTEAFF. For the CDR3, the DNA is TGTGCCAGTAGTTACCCCGGACAGGACACTGAAGCTTTCTTT. The chain joins TRBV19 to TRBJ1-1, with 7 bases that match TRBD1. The CDR3 length is 14 residues. V gave up 5 bases and J gave up 3 bases; unmatched junction bases: 6. Germline loops: CDR1 LNHDA, CDR2 SQIVND (reference sequence).

This clonotype was counted ten times or more. This sequence joins TRBV29-1 and TRBJ1-1; D not certain. There are 12 residues in the CDR3. The V end was cut by 0 bases, the J end by 6 bases, with 8 bases between. Germline V gives CDR1 SQVTM, CDR2 ANQGSEA. The CDR3 DNA is TGCAGCGTTGAAGATCGGTCAGCTGAAGCTTTCTTT. It encodes CSVEDRSAEAFF.

The chain uses TRBV6-9 and TRBJ2-4, with a tentative D call TRBD2 (6 bases). The V end was cut by 6 bases, the J end by 1 base, with 10 bases between. There are 14 residues in the CDR3. CDR1 and CDR2 (germline): MNHGY, SVAAGI. The CDR3 is CASRIREAKNIQYF. The CDR3 region has the DNA TGTGCCAGCAGGATTCGGGAGGCCAAAAACATTCAGTACTTC.

This clonotype has only a few counts. The chain recombines TRBV4-1 with TRBJ1-5; D is unresolved. Trimming removed 0 bases from V and 0 bases from J, with 9 bases in between. This CDR3 is 16 amino acids long. The germline V gene has CDR1 MGHRA and CDR2 YSYEKL. CDR3 DNA sequence: TGCGCCAGCAGCCAAGACCCAGGTAATAGCAATCAGCCCCAGCATTTT. Translating gives CASSQDPGNSNQPQHF.

This clonotype was observed many times. The chain employs TRBV7-9 and TRBJ1-2; no firm D call. The CDR3 consists of 14 residues. Trimming removed 1 base at V and 0 bases at J, with 6 bases between. Germline V lookup: CDR1 SEHNR, CDR2 FQNEAQ (reference sequence). CDR3 in DNA: TGTGCCAGCAGCTTAGAGGCAACTAACTATGGCTACACCTTC. Protein product: CASSLEATNYGYTF.

This clonotype was observed at least ten times. Here the CDR3 DNA reads TGTGCCAGCAGTGACAGGCTCGAGCAGTACTTC. Its protein is CASSDRLEQYF. V and J are TRBV28 and TRBJ2-7; perhaps TRBD1 as D (6 bases). Germline CDR1 is MDHEN and CDR2 is SYDVKM. V was shortened by 5 bases and J by 6 bases, with 8 bases between the two germline ends. This CDR3 is 11 amino acids long. Drawing the rest from reference TRBV28 and TRBJ2-7, the complete variable domain is DVKVTQSSRYLVKRTGEKVFLECVQDMDHENMFWYRQDPGLGLRLIYFSYDVKMKEKGDIPEGYSVSREKKERFSLILESASTNQTSMYLCASSDRLEQYFGPGTRLTVT.

This clonotype showed up many times. V and J are TRBV3-1 and TRBJ2-3, with unresolved D. Trimming removed 3 bases at V and 4 bases at J, with 11 bases between. The CDR3 is made up of 14 amino acids. Looked up from germline, CDR1 is LGHDT and CDR2 is YNNKEL (reference sequence). CDR3 protein: CASSQTTRPDTQYF. The CDR3 DNA follows: TGTGCCAGCAGCCAGACGACCCGCCCAGATACGCAGTATTTT.

This chain uses TRBV28 with TRBJ1-5; possible D gene TRBD1, 5 bases. CDR1 MDHEN and CDR2 SYDVKM come from the germline V gene. The CDR3 sequence is 15 residues long. The V end lost 1 base, the J end lost 2 bases, and 9 bases lay between the germline ends. In DNA form, the CDR3 reads TGTGCCAGCAGTTTATCTGGGGCTGGCAATCAGCCCCAGCATTTT. Its translation is CASSLSGAGNQPQHF.

V is TRBV20-1 and J is TRBJ1-5; D not resolved. Trimming took 0 bases from V and 6 from J, leaving 15 bases between them. CDR3 length: 15 residues. Germline V lookup: CDR1 DFQATT, CDR2 SNEGSKA (reference sequence). The CDR3 DNA reads TGCAGTGCTAGAGATCCCCAGGAACGAATTCAGCCCCAGCATTTT. This gives the protein CSARDPQERIQPQHF.

The gene calls are TRBV20-1 and TRBJ2-7; D ambiguous. Germline assignment: CDR1 DFQATT and CDR2 SNEGSKA (reference sequence). Trimming shortened V by 2 bases and J by 2 bases, and 10 bases separated the two germline ends. The CDR3 covers 13 residues. The CDR3 reads CSARLDVTYEQYF. The DNA of the CDR3 is TGCAGTGCTAGACTGGACGTAACCTACGAGCAGTACTTC.

This clonotype was found many times. V is TRBV12-3 or TRBV12-4 and J is TRBJ2-1, with D perhaps matching TRBD1 or TRBD2 (5 bases each). The CDR3 has 14 residues. Trimming took 6 bases from V and 8 from J, leaving 17 bases between them. CDR3 nucleotide sequence: TGTGCCAGCAGAAACGGGGCAGGCCTGTATGAGCAGTTCTTC. Protein product: CASRNGAGLYEQFF.

This clonotype was counted many times. The rearrangement joins TRBV28 to TRBJ2-7, with TRBD2 matching over 12 bases. Per the germline V gene, CDR1 is MDHEN and CDR2 is SYDVKM. V shed 0 bases and J 3 bases; nucleotides not matched to a gene: 15. This CDR3 has 20 residues. The CDR3 protein is CASSLWAASGRATGSYEQYF. In DNA form, the CDR3 reads TGTGCCAGCAGTTTATGGGCGGCTAGCGGGAGGGCCACGGGTAGCTACGAGCAGTACTTC.

This clonotype was counted ten times or more. J is TRBJ2-3 and V is TRBV4-1; tentative D call: TRBD1 (5 bases). Germline values: CDR1 MGHRA, CDR2 YSYEKL. The CDR3 has 15 amino acids. Trimming shortened V by 0 bases and J by 2 bases, and 9 bases separated the two germline ends. CDR3 nucleotides: TGCGCCAGCAGCCAAGAAGACAGCATCACAGATACGCAGTATTTT. Translation gives CASSQEDSITDTQYF.

The chain uses TRBV28 and TRBJ2-7; possibly TRBD2 for D (6 bases). Trimming took off 5 bases at V and 3 bases at J, with 14 bases between the two ends. The CDR3 contains 14 residues. Germline CDR1 MDHEN, CDR2 SYDVKM. The CDR3 loop is CASSPRTTSYEQYF. The CDR3, as DNA: TGTGCCAGCAGTCCCCGGACTACGAGCTACGAGCAGTACTTC.

This clonotype came up many times. The J gene is TRBJ1-1, the V gene TRBV7-3, with D unresolved. Trimming left V 5 bases short and J 11 bases short, with 18 bases between. Germline V CDR1 and CDR2: SGHTA, FQGTGA. The CDR3 length is 13 residues. The CDR3 here is CASSPSPIPGAFF. DNA of the CDR3: TGTGCCAGCAGCCCTTCCCCGATCCCCGGGGCTTTCTTT.

This clonotype was observed many times. This sequence joins TRBV6-1 and TRBJ2-7; TRBD2 matches 7 bases. This CDR3 has 14 amino acids. Germline V gene sequence: CDR1 MNHNS, CDR2 SASEGT. With 5 bases clipped from V and 5 bases from J, the junction kept 9 bases outside the gene matches. CDR3 DNA: TGTGCCAGCAGTCTAGGGCGGGGGTGGAACGAGCAGTACTTC. Translation: CASSLGRGWNEQYF.

The chain carries TRBV7-2 and TRBJ2-5; D unclear. V lost 3 bases and J lost 2, with 10 bases in between. The CDR3 has 14 residues. The V gene's germline CDR1 is SGHTA and CDR2 FQGNSA. CDR3 nucleotides: TGTGCCAGCAGCTTTCGGCATAAACAAGAGACCCAGTACTTC. Residues: CASSFRHKQETQYF.